The entry below describes one T cell receptor (beta chain). Its antigen is currently unknown. This specimen comes from a study of OX40 agonist ivuxolimab in advanced cancers. Study details: Hepatocellular carcinoma, melanoma, renal cell or head and neck cancer occurred in dose-escalation patients. The mean age was about 61 years, ranging from about 20 to 79, with about four fifths of participants male. Notes on the study in general: Expanded clones were, on average, more numerous among CD8+ T cells than CD4+. In the 0.1 to 3.0 mg/kg range, CD4+ and CD8+ blood T cells had expanded clonally by week 6.

Profiling relied on immunoSEQ multiplex PCR, and the TCRdb table lists in-frame clones only, not all of them. The table includes about 22,000 clones, around 80% detected once. CDR3 size: 16 residues. V was shortened by 1 base and J by 2 bases, with 14 bases between the two germline ends. CDR1 SGDLS and CDR2 YYNGEE come from the germline V gene. The gene calls are TRBV9 and TRBJ2-3, with unresolved D. The clonotype originates from an adult with an advanced solid tumor such as melanoma, head and neck, liver or kidney cancer. The material was CD4+ or CD8+ T cells sorted from blood, obtained in a trial of the OX40 agonist ivuxolimab. CDR3 loop: CASSVSPVLPTDTQYF. CDR3 sequence (DNA): TGTGCCAGCAGCGTATCCCCAGTCCTCCCCACAGATACGCAGTATTTT.